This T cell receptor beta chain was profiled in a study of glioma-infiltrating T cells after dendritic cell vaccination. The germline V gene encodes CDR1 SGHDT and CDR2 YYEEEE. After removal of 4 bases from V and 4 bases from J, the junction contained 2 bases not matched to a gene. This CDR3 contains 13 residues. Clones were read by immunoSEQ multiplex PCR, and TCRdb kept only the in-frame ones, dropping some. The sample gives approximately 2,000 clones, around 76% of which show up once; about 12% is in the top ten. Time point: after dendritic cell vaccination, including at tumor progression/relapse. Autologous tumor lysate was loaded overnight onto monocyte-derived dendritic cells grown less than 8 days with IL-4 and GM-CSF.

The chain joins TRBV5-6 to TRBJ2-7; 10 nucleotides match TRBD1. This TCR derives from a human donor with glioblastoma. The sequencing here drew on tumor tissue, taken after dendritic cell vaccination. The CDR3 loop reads CASSDRGPYEQYF. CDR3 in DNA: TGTGCCAGCAGCGACAGGGGGCCATACGAGCAGTACTTC.